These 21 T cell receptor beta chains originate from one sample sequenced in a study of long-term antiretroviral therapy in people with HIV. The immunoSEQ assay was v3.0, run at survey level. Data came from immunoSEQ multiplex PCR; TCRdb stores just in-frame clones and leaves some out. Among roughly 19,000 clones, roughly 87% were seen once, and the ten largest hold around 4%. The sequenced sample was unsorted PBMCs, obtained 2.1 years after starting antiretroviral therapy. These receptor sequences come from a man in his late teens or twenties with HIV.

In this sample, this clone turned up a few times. The CDR3 loop is CASSGAREGKLFF. In DNA, the CDR3 is TGTGCCAGCAGTGGAGCCCGGGAGGGAAAACTGTTTTTT. The chain combines TRBV2 with TRBJ1-4, with unresolved D. CDR1 and CDR2 from the germline V gene are SNHLY and FYNNEI. The V end was cut by 4 bases, the J end by 10 bases, with 13 bases between. The CDR3 sequence is 13 residues long.

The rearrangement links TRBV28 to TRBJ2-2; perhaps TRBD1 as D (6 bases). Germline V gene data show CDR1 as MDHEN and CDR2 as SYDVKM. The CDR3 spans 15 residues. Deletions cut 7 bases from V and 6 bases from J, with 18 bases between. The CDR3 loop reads CASIPLFRGSGELFF. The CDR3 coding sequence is TGTGCCAGCATCCCCTTATTTAGGGGGTCCGGGGAGCTGTTTTTT.

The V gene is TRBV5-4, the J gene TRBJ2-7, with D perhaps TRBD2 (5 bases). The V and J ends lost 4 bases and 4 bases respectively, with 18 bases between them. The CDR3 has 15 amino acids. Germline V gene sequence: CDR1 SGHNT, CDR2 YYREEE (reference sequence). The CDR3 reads CASSQSYGSPYEQYF. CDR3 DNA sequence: TGTGCCAGCAGCCAAAGTTATGGGAGTCCGTACGAGCAGTACTTC. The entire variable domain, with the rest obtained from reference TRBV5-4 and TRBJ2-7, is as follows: ETGVTQSPTHLIKTRGQQVTLRCSSQSGHNTVSWYQQALGQGPQFIFQYYREEENGRGNFPPRFSGLQFPNYSSELNVNALELDDSALYLCASSQSYGSPYEQYFGPGTRLTVT.

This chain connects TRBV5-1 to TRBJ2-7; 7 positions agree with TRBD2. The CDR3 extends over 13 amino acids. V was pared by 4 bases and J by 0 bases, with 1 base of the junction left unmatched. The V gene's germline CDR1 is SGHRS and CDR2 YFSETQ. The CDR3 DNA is TGCGCCAGCAGCCGGGGGGACTCCTACGAGCAGTACTTC. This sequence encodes CASSRGDSYEQYF.

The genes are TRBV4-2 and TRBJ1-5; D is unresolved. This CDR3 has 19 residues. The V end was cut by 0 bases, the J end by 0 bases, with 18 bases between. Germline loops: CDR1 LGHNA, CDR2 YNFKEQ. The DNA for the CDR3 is TGTGCCAGCAGCCAAGATGGCAGTAGGGTTGACGGTAGCAATCAGCCCCAGCATTTT. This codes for CASSQDGSRVDGSNQPQHF.

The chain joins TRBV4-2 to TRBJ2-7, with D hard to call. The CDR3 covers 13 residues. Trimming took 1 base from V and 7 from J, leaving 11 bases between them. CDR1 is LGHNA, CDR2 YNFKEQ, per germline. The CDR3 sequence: CASSQVRMREQYF. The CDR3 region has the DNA TGTGCCAGCAGCCAAGTCCGGATGCGGGAGCAGTACTTC.

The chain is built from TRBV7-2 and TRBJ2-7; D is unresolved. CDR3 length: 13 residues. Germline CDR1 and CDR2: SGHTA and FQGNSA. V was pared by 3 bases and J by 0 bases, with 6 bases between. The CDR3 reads CASSFGVSYEQYF. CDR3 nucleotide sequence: TGTGCCAGCAGCTTCGGTGTCTCCTACGAGCAGTACTTC.

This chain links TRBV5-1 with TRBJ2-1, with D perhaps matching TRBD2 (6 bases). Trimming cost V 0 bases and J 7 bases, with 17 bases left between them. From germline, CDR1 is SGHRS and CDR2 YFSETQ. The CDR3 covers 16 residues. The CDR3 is CASSLELAGRRNEQFF. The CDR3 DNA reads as TGCGCCAGCAGCTTGGAACTCGCGGGAAGGCGGAATGAGCAGTTCTTC. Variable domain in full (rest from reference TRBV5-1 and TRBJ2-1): KAGVTQTPRYLIKTRGQQVTLSCSPISGHRSVSWYQQTPGQGLQFLFEYFSETQRNKGNFPGRFSGRQFSNSRSEMNVSTLELGDSALYLCASSLELAGRRNEQFFGPGTRLTVL.

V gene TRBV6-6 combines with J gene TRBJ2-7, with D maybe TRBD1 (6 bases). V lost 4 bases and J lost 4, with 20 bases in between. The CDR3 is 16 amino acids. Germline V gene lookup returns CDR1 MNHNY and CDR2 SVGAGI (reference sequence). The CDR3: CASSSLRQGRHYEQYF. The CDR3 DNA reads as TGTGCCAGCAGTTCCCTCAGGCAGGGGCGGCATTACGAGCAGTACTTC.

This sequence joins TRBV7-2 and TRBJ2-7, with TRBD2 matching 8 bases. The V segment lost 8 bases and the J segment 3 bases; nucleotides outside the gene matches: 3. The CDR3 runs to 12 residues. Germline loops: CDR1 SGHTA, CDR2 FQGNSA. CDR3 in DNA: TGTGCCAGCCGGGGGGGCGGCTACGAGCAGTACTTC. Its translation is CASRGGGYEQYF.

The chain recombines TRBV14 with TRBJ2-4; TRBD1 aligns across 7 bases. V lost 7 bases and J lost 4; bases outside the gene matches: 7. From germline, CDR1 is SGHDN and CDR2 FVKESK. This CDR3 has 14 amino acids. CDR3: CASNRPGQKNIQYF. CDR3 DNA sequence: TGTGCCAGCAACCGTCCGGGACAGAAAAACATTCAGTACTTC.

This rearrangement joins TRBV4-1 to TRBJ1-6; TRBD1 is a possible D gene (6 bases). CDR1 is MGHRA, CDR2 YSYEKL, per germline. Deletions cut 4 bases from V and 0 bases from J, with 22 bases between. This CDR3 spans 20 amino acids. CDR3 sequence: CASSLLGGGQGSSYNSPLHF. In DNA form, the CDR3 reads TGCGCCAGCAGCCTCCTAGGAGGGGGGCAGGGTAGCTCCTATAATTCACCCCTCCACTTT.

In DNA, the CDR3 is TGTGCCAGCAGCGCCCAACCAGTAACGTTCTACGAGCAGTACTTC. Its protein is CASSAQPVTFYEQYF. This chain links TRBV9 with TRBJ2-7; D not resolved. Looked up from germline, CDR1 is SGDLS and CDR2 is YYNGEE. V gave up 3 bases and J gave up 3 bases, with 16 bases separating them. The CDR3 extends over 15 amino acids. Together with reference TRBV9 and TRBJ2-7, the CDR3 gives the full variable domain: DSGVTQTPKHLITATGQRVTLRCSPRSGDLSVYWYQQSLDQGLQFLIQYYNGEERAKGNILERFSAQQFPDLHSELNLSSLELGDSALYFCASSAQPVTFYEQYFGPGTRLTVT.

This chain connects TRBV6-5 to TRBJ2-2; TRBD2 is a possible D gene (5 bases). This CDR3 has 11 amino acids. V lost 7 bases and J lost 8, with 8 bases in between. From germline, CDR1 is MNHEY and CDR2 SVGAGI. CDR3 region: CASTRGGELFF. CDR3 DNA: TGTGCCAGCACCCGGGGAGGGGAGCTGTTTTTT.

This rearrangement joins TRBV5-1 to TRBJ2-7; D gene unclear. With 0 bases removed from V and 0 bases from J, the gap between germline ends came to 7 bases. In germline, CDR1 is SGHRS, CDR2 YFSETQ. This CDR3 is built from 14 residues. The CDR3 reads CASSLVTGSYEQYF. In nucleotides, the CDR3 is TGCGCCAGCAGCTTGGTTACGGGCTCCTACGAGCAGTACTTC.

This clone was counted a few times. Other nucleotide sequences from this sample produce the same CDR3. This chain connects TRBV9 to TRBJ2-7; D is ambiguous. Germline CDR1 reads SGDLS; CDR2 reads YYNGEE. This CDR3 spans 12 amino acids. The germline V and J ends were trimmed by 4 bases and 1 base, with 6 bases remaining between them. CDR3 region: CASSPGSYEQYF. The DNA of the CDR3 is TGTGCCAGCAGCCCTGGTTCCTACGAGCAGTACTTC.

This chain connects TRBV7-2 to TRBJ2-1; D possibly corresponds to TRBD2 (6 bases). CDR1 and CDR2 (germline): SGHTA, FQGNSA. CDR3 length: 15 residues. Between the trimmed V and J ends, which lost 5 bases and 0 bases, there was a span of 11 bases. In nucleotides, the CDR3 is TGTGCCAGCAGCCCCTACGGGAGCTCCTACAATGAGCAGTTCTTC. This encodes CASSPYGSSYNEQFF.

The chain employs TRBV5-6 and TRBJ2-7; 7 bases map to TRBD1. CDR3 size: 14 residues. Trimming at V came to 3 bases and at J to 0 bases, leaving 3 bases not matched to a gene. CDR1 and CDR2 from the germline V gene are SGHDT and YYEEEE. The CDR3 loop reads CASSSQGSSYEQYF. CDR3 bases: TGTGCCAGCAGCTCACAGGGGAGCTCCTACGAGCAGTACTTC. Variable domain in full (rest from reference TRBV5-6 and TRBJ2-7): DAGVTQSPTHLIKTRGQQVTLRCSPKSGHDTVSWYQQALGQGPQFIFQYYEEEERQRGNFPDRFSGHQFPNYSSELNVNALLLGDSALYLCASSSQGSSYEQYFGPGTRLTVT.

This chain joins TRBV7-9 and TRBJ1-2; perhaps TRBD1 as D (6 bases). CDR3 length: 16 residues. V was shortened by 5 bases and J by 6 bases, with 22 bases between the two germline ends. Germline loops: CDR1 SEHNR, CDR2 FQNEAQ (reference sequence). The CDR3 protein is CASSPYPHREENGYTF. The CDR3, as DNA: TGTGCCAGCAGCCCTTACCCCCACAGGGAGGAGAATGGCTACACCTTC. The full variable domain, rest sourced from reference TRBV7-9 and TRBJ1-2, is DTGVSQNPRHKITKRGQNVTFRCDPISEHNRLYWYRQTLGQGPEFLTYFQNEAQLEKSRLLSDRFSAERPKGSFSTLEIQRTEQGDSAMYLCASSPYPHREENGYTFGSGTRLTVV.

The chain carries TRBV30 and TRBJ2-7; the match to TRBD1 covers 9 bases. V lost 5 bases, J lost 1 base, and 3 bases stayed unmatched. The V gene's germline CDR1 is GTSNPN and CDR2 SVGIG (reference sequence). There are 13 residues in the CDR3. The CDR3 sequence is CAWGGTGSYEQYF. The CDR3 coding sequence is TGTGCCTGGGGGGGGACAGGGTCCTACGAGCAGTACTTC.

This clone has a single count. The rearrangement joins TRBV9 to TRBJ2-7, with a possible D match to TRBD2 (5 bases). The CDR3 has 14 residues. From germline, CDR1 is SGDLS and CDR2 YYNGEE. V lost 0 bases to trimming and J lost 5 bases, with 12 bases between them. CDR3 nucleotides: TGTGCCAGCAGCGTAGGAGGGTTCAAGGACGAGCAGTACTTC. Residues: CASSVGGFKDEQYF.